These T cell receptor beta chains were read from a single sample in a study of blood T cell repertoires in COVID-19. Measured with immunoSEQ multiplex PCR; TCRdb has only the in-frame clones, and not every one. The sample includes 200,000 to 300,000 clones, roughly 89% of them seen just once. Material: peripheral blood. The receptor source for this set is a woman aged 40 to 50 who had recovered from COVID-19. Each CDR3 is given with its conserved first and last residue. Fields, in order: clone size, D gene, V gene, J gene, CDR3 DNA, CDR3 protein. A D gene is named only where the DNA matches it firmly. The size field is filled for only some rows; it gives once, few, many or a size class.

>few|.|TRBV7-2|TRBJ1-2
TGTGCCAGCACCTCGTCCCGGGGGGCAGTCGATCCGCGGGGCTACACCTTC
CASTSSRGAVDPRGYTF
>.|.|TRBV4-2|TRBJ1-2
TGTGCCAGCAGCCAAGCAGGGATAGCAGGTGGCTACACCTTC
CASSQAGIAGGYTF
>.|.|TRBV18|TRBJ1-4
TGTGCCAGCTCACCTGGCAGGATTGCAACTAATGAAAAACTGTTTTTT
CASSPGRIATNEKLFF
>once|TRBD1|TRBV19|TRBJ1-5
TGTGCCAGTAGTAGCCAACAGGGGTGGGTGAGCAATCAGCCCCAGCATTTT
CASSSQQGWVSNQPQHF
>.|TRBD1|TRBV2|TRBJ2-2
TGTGCCCTCCGGGACAGGGGGGACCCCGGGGAGCTGTTTTTT
CALRDRGDPGELFF
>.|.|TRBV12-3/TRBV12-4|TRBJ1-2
TGTGCCAGCAGTTCAGGGTTTGGCTACACCTTC
CASSSGFGYTF
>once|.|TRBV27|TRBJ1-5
TGTGCCAGCAGATCAATAGCACCAGCATTT
CASRSIAPAF
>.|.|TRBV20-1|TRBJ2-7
TGCAGTGCCCCGGAGAGCTACGAGCAGTACTTC
CSAPESYEQYF
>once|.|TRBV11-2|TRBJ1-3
TGTGCCAGCATCCCCCAGTCCAGGGACACCATATATTTT
CASIPQSRDTIYF
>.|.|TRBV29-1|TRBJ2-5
TGCAGCGTTGTTGGAGCGGGCGTCCAAGAGACCCAGTACTTC
CSVVGAGVQETQYF
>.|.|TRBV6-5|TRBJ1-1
TGTGCCAGCAGTTACTCGTGGGGACTTGAAGCTTTCTTT
CASSYSWGLEAFF
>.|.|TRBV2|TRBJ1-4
TGTGCCAGCAGTGCAACAGGGACGGCTAATGAAAAACTGTTTTTT
CASSATGTANEKLFF
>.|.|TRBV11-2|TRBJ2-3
TGTGCCAGCAGCCCCGAGGTGAGATTAAGCACAGATACGCAGTATTTT
CASSPEVRLSTDTQYF
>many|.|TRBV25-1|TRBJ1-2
TGTGCCAGCAGTGAGTACAGGAACTATGGCTACACCTTC
CASSEYRNYGYTF
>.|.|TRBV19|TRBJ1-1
TGTGCCAGTAGTACCAGGGCTACTTTGAACACTGAAGCTTTCTTT
CASSTRATLNTEAFF
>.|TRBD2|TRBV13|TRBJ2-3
TGTGCCAGCAGCCACCGACTAGCGAGCACAGATACGCAGTATTTT
CASSHRLASTDTQYF
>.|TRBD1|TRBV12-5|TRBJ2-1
TGTGCTAGTGGTTTGGGCGGGGCAGGGGGCGATGAGCAGTTCTTC
CASGLGGAGGDEQFF
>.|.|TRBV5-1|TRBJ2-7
TGCGCCAGCAGCTTGGACTCCCCTAGGCACGAGCAGTACTTC
CASSLDSPRHEQYF
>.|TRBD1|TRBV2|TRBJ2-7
TGTGCCAGCAATCCTAGGGGACAGGGGGCCTACGAGCAGTACTTC
CASNPRGQGAYEQYF
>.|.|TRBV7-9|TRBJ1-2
TGTGCCAGCAGCTTAGGTGGCGGGAACTATGGCTACACCTTC
CASSLGGGNYGYTF
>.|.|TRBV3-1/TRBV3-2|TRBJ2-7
TGTGCCAGCAGCCTTCGGGGGTTCGAGCAGTACTTC
CASSLRGFEQYF
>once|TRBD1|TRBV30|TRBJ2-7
TGTGCCTGGAGGGACAGGGGAGATTACGAGCAGTACTTC
CAWRDRGDYEQYF
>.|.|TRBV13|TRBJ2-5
TGTGCCAGCAGCGTACAGGGAATCCAAGAGACCCAGTACTTC
CASSVQGIQETQYF
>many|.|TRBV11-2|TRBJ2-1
TGTGCCAGCAGCCACGGGGAGCTGAGGGGGGGCCGTAATGAGCAGTTCTTC
CASSHGELRGGRNEQFF
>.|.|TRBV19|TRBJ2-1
TGTGCCAGTAGTAAAGCGGGTAGCTCCTACAATGAGCAGTTCTTC
CASSKAGSSYNEQFF
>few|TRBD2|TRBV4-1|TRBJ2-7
TGCGCCAGCAGCCAAGATTGGGCGGGGGGGCCGACCGAGCAGTACTTC
CASSQDWAGGPTEQYF
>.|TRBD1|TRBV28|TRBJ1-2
TGTGCCAGCAGTCCGAACCGGGACAGCGGCTACACCTTC
CASSPNRDSGYTF
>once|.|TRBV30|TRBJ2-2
TGTGCCTGGAGTCTGAATACAGAGCTGTTTTTT
CAWSLNTELFF
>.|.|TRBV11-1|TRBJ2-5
TGTGCCAGCAGCTTAAATTTGGGAGGCAGGGAGACCCAGTACTTC
CASSLNLGGRETQYF
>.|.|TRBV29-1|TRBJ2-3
TGCAGCGTACAAAAAGAAAAAGCGGATACGCAGTATTTT
CSVQKEKADTQYF
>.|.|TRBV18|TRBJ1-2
TGTGCCAGCTCTGGACAGAACTATGGCTACACCTTC
CASSGQNYGYTF
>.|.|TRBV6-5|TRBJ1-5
TGTGCCAGCAGTCCCCGGGGCAATCAGCCCCAGCATTTT
CASSPRGNQPQHF
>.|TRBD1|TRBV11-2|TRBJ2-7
TGTGCCAGCAGCCAAGACAGGGACGAGCAGTACTTC
CASSQDRDEQYF
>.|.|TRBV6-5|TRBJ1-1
TGTGCCAGCAGTTACTCTGGGGCAGCCTTGAACACTGAAGCTTTCTTT
CASSYSGAALNTEAFF
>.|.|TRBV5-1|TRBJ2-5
TGCGCCAGCAGGTTGAACGGGGACAACCAAGAGACCCAGTACTTC
CASRLNGDNQETQYF
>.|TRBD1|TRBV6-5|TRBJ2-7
TGTGCCAGCAGTTACTCCGGGACAGGGGACTACGAGCAGTACTTC
CASSYSGTGDYEQYF
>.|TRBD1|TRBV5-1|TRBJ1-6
TGCGCCAGCAGTGACAGGGTTGGAGGAAATTCACCCCTCCACTTT
CASSDRVGGNSPLHF
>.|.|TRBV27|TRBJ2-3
TGTGCCAGCAGTCAGAGCACAGATACGCAGTATTTT
CASSQSTDTQYF
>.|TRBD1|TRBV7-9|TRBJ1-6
TGTGCCAGCAGCGCGGACAGGACTAATTCACCCCTCCACTTT
CASSADRTNSPLHF
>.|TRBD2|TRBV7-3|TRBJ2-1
TGTGCCAGCAGCCCAACTAGCGGGAACTACAATGAGCAGTTCTTC
CASSPTSGNYNEQFF
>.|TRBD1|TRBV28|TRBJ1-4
TGTGCCAGCAGTTCCACTCCGGGACAGGGGAGTGAAAAACTGTTTTTT
CASSSTPGQGSEKLFF
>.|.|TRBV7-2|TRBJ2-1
TGTGCCAGCACCAGGGTTGGTTACAATGAGCAGTTCTTC
CASTRVGYNEQFF
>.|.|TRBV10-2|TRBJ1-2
TGCGCCCCCTCGGAAGGGAGCTCCCGCCCCAGGAGCTACACCTTC
CAPSEGSSRPRSYTF
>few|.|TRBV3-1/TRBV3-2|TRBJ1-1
TGTGCCAGCAGCCAAGATTTACAGGATTTGACTGAAGCTTTCTTT
CASSQDLQDLTEAFF
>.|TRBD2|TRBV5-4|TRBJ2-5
TGTGCCAGCAGCTTCGGCGGGGGGGGCCAAGAGACCCAGTACTTC
CASSFGGGGQETQYF
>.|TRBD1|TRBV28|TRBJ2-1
TGTGCCAGCAGGGTATCATTGGGACAGGGCCATGAGCAGTTCTTC
CASRVSLGQGHEQFF
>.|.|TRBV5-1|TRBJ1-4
TGCGCCAGCAGCTTGGAAGGCAGCCAGGTCGAAAAACTGTTTTTT
CASSLEGSQVEKLFF
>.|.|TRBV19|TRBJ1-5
TGTGCCAGTAGTGTCAGTTCCCGCAATCAGCCCCAGCATTTT
CASSVSSRNQPQHF
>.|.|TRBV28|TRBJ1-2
TGTGCCAGCAGTTTAATGACGGGGGTTGGCGGCTACACCTTC
CASSLMTGVGGYTF
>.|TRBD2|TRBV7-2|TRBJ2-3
TGTGCCAGCAGCCCCCTAGGAGCGGGGGGTGAGTATTTT
CASSPLGAGGEYF